This TCR beta chain was found in a study of T-cell memory formation after mild COVID-19. Across the study: TCR clusters showed largely donor specificity.

This clonotype was seen a handful of times. Using constant-segment primers, 5'RACE produced TCR alpha and TCR beta cDNA libraries carrying sample barcodes and UMIs. Via MiXCR, TCRdb re-called the 5' RACE reads, giving one row per CDR3 protein. The table lists around 300,000 distinct CDR3 sequences, roughly 8.2% of them singletons, with approximately 23% in the top ten. The V gene end was trimmed by 5 bases and the J gene end by 4 bases; junction bases not matched to a gene: 5. Germline lookup yields CDR1 SGHTA and CDR2 FQGNSA. The CDR3 is made up of 15 amino acids. This clonotype originated in a man aged 18 to 30 who had mild COVID-19 (a few samples of this study predate the infection). Cell type and time point are not known. Material: PBMCs or a T cell subset sorted from them (not recorded which). This sequence joins TRBV7-2 and TRBJ2-1; 10 bases are shared with TRBD1. The CDR3 DNA is TGTGCCAGCAGCCGTGGGACAGGGGCATACAATGAGCAGTTCTTC. This gives the protein CASSRGTGAYNEQFF.